These T cell receptor beta chains were read from a single sample in a study of shared T cell receptors in the human thymus. The data were produced by immunoSEQ multiplex PCR, yet TCRdb's version contains in-frame clones alone and is incomplete. The sample has a few hundred thousand clones, 95% seen once; the top ten hold about 0.02%. The sample consisted of thymocytes. The receptor set was obtained from a human donor. Both conserved end residues are part of each CDR3. D genes are given only for firm matches. Clone size is given for some rows only: seen once, a few or many times, or a class if the clone is expanded.

v_call	d_call	j_call	clone_size	cdr3_nt	cdr3_aa
TRBV5-1	TRBD1	TRBJ2-3	few	TGCGCCAGCAGCTTTCACCGGGACAGGGGTCCTAACACAGATACGCAGTATTTT	CASSFHRDRGPNTDTQYF
TRBV7-8	.	TRBJ2-1	.	TGTGCCAGCAGCTTAACTTCAGACGCGGAAGAGCAGTTCTTC	CASSLTSDAEEQFF
TRBV30	.	TRBJ2-7	.	TGTGCCTGGACAGTTGGTACCTACGAGCAGTACTTC	CAWTVGTYEQYF
TRBV7-6	TRBD1	TRBJ1-1	once	TGTGCCAGCAGCTTTAAACAGGGGGCTGAAGCTTTCTTT	CASSFKQGAEAFF
TRBV5-1	TRBD1	TRBJ2-5	.	TGCGCCAGCAGCACCGGACAGGGACTAGAGACCCAGTACTTC	CASSTGQGLETQYF
TRBV10-1	.	TRBJ2-3	.	TGCGCCAGATGGGCGCCAGATACGCAGTATTTT	CARWAPDTQYF
TRBV27	TRBD1	TRBJ2-7	.	TGTGCCAGCAGTAAAAACCGGGACAGAGCCTACGAGCAGTACTTC	CASSKNRDRAYEQYF
TRBV27	.	TRBJ2-1	.	TGTGCCAGCAGTTTAGAAATTGGGGCGCCCTACAATGAGCAGTTCTTC	CASSLEIGAPYNEQFF
TRBV7-7	TRBD2	TRBJ2-7	once	TGTGCCAGCAGCCCACTCGCTAGCGGGAGGGGCGAGCAGTACTTC	CASSPLASGRGEQYF
TRBV28	.	TRBJ1-4	.	TGTGCCAGCAGTAGAGGACAGACCGAAAGGGGAGCAACTAATGAAAAACTGTTTTTT	CASSRGQTERGATNEKLFF
TRBV30	.	TRBJ1-4	.	TGTGCCTGGAGTATAGGACCTAATGAAAAACTGTTTTTT	CAWSIGPNEKLFF
TRBV5-1	TRBD2	TRBJ2-7	.	TGCGCCAGCAGCTCTACTAGCGGGTACCCCACCTACGAGCAGTACTTC	CASSSTSGYPTYEQYF
TRBV10-3	.	TRBJ1-4	few	TGTGCCATCAGTGAGTCGGGGTCGTCGAATGAAAAACTGTTTTTT	CAISESGSSNEKLFF
TRBV28	TRBD1	TRBJ2-7	.	TGTGCCAGCAGCCCGCGCCGGGGACAGGGTGCTTACGAGCAGTACTTC	CASSPRRGQGAYEQYF
TRBV28	.	TRBJ2-7	.	TGTGCCAGCACCCCCTTTGGGGGCAGGAGCTCCTACGAGCAGTACTTC	CASTPFGGRSSYEQYF
TRBV19	.	TRBJ1-3	.	TGTGCCAGTAGTATAAGTAGGGTAAGCTCTGGAAACACCATATATTTT	CASSISRVSSGNTIYF
TRBV29-1	TRBD1	TRBJ2-7	.	TGCAGCGCAGGACAGGGGACCGAGCAGTACTTC	CSAGQGTEQYF
TRBV29-1	.	TRBJ2-3	.	TGCAGCGCCTGCATTAGCGAGTCAGATACGCAGTATTTT	CSACISESDTQYF
TRBV29-1	TRBD2	TRBJ2-1	.	TGCAGCTATTTCAGCGGGAGTAGTGATGAGCAGTTCTTC	CSYFSGSSDEQFF
TRBV7-2	.	TRBJ1-1	.	TGTGCCAGCAGCTCCGGGACCTCGGGCACTGAAGCTTTCTTT	CASSSGTSGTEAFF
TRBV7-9	.	TRBJ2-4	.	TGTGCCAGCAGCTTAGCAGGGGTGGCCAAAAACATTCAGTACTTC	CASSLAGVAKNIQYF
TRBV5-4	TRBD2	TRBJ2-5	.	TGTGCCAGCAGCTTAGGTAGCGGGGGACAAGAGACCCAGTACTTC	CASSLGSGGQETQYF
TRBV4-1	TRBD1	TRBJ1-5	.	TGCGCCAGCAGCCAAGTAGGTGGCAGGGGGCAACACAATACTAATCAGCCCCAGCATTTT	CASSQVGGRGQHNTNQPQHF
TRBV5-1	.	TRBJ2-6	.	TGCGCCAGCAGCTTACAGGGCAGCTCTGGGGCCAACGTCCTGACTTTC	CASSLQGSSGANVLTF
TRBV30	TRBD1	TRBJ1-2	.	TGTGCCTGGAGGGTCTGGGACAGGCGCTATGGCTACACCTTC	CAWRVWDRRYGYTF
TRBV27	.	TRBJ2-7	.	TGTGCCAGCAGCCCCCCTCCAGGGGTCACCTACGAGCAGTACTTC	CASSPPPGVTYEQYF
TRBV30	.	TRBJ2-7	.	TGTGCCTGGCGGGACAAATCCTACGAGCAGTACTTC	CAWRDKSYEQYF
TRBV2	TRBD2	TRBJ2-1	.	TGTGCCAGCAGTTACAGGACTAGCGGGAGGACTGAGCAGTTCTTC	CASSYRTSGRTEQFF
TRBV7-2	.	TRBJ2-3	.	TGTGCCAGCAGCTTTTCAAAGGACTCAAACACAGATACGCAGTATTTT	CASSFSKDSNTDTQYF
TRBV7-2	TRBD2	TRBJ2-3	.	TGTGCCAGCAGCCCGGGAGGGATGGGCACACGGTGGGGCACAGATACGCAGTATTTT	CASSPGGMGTRWGTDTQYF
TRBV11-3	.	TRBJ2-3	.	TGTGCCAGCAGTTATACACCCTGGGACCCAGATACGCAGTATTTT	CASSYTPWDPDTQYF
TRBV19	.	TRBJ2-7	.	TGTGCCAGTACCTCGGCAGGGGACTACGAGCAGTACTTC	CASTSAGDYEQYF
TRBV4-1	TRBD1	TRBJ2-7	.	TGCGCCAGCAGCCAAGAGCAGGGGGCAGAGCAGTACTTC	CASSQEQGAEQYF
TRBV27	TRBD1	TRBJ2-5	.	TGTGCCAGCAGTTCCCCCCGTGGCCGGGACAGGGGGATCCAAGAGACCCAGTACTTC	CASSSPRGRDRGIQETQYF
TRBV28	TRBD2	TRBJ2-1	.	TGTGCCAGCAGTTTGGTAGCGGGAGGAGGGTTTGTCCCCTACAATGAGCAGTTCTTC	CASSLVAGGGFVPYNEQFF
TRBV6-5	TRBD1	TRBJ2-2	.	TGTGCCAGCAGTTCCCGGGACAGGCAATGCGGGGAGCTGTTTTTT	CASSSRDRQCGELFF
TRBV6-1	.	TRBJ2-1	.	TGTGCCAGCAGGGGACGGCTCAATGAGCAGTTCTTC	CASRGRLNEQFF
TRBV6-1	TRBD2	TRBJ2-5	.	TGTGCCAGCAGTGAAGATGGGGGAGGGCACGAAGAGACCCAGTACTTC	CASSEDGGGHEETQYF
TRBV30	.	TRBJ2-1	.	TGTGCCTGGAAAGAGGGGCCCTACAATGAGCAGTTCTTC	CAWKEGPYNEQFF
TRBV27	.	TRBJ1-1	.	TGTGCCAGCAGTTTATCCCCATTAACTGAAGCTTTCTTT	CASSLSPLTEAFF
TRBV7-9	.	TRBJ2-3	.	TGTGCCAGCAGCAAAAGAGGATCCCGCACAGATACGCAGTATTTT	CASSKRGSRTDTQYF
TRBV5-1	TRBD1	TRBJ2-7	.	TGCGCCAGCAGCTCGACAGGACAGGCGAACTCCTACGAGCAGTACTTC	CASSSTGQANSYEQYF
TRBV9	.	TRBJ2-3	.	TGTGCCAGCAGAGGCACAGGGACAGATACGCAGTATTTT	CASRGTGTDTQYF
TRBV5-1	.	TRBJ2-7	.	TGCGCCAGCGCCCAAGGGGCTAGTCACGAGCAGTACTTC	CASAQGASHEQYF
TRBV7-9	.	TRBJ2-5	.	TGTGCCAGCAGCTTAGACCCAGCTTCCCAGTACTTC	CASSLDPASQYF
TRBV4-1	.	TRBJ2-1	.	TGCGCCAGCAGCCAAGTCACAGCACTCTACAATGAGCAGTTCTTC	CASSQVTALYNEQFF
TRBV19	TRBD2	TRBJ2-1	.	TGTGCCAGTAGCCTCAAGGTAGCGGGAGCGGGGAATGAGCAGTTCTTC	CASSLKVAGAGNEQFF
TRBV7-9	TRBD1	TRBJ1-1	few	TGTGCCAGCAGCTCCCGGGACAGTACCATGAACACTGAAGCTTTCTTT	CASSSRDSTMNTEAFF
TRBV2	TRBD2	TRBJ2-1	.	TGTGCCAGCAGTTCCGCCGGACTAGCGGGAGTCGACAATGAGCAGTTCTTC	CASSSAGLAGVDNEQFF
TRBV14	.	TRBJ2-5	.	TGTGCCAGCAGCCAAGTTGGAAGGGTACAAGAGACCCAGTACTTC	CASSQVGRVQETQYF
TRBV7-9	TRBD2	TRBJ2-1	.	TGTGCCAGCAGCTTTAGACTAGCGGGAGTTGTCGGGAAGAATGAGCAGTTCTTC	CASSFRLAGVVGKNEQFF
TRBV5-4	.	TRBJ1-1	.	TGTGCCAGCAGCCCAACGGTAGGGACAACGAACACTGAAGCTTTCTTT	CASSPTVGTTNTEAFF
TRBV5-6	TRBD2	TRBJ2-5	.	TGTGCCAGCAGCTTGCGACGGTTGGCTAGCGGGAGACAGACCCAGTACTTC	CASSLRRLASGRQTQYF